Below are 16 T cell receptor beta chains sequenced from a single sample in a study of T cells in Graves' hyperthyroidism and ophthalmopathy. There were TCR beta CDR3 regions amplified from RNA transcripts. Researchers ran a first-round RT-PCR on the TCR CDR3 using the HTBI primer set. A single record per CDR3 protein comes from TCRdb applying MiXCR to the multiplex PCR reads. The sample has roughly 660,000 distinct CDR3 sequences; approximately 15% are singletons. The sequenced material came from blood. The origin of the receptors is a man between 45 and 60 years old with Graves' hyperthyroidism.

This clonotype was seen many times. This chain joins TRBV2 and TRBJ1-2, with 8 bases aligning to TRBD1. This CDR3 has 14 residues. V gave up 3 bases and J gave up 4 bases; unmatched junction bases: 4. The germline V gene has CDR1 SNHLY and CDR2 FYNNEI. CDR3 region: CASSDSGQGYGYTF. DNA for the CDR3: TGTGCCAGCAGTGACTCCGGACAGGGCTATGGCTACACCTTC.

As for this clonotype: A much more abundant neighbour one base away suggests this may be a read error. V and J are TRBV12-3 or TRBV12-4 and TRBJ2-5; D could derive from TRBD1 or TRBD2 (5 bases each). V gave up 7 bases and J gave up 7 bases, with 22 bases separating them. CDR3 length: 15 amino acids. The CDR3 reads CASKNTGTGWGTQYF. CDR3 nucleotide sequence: TGTGCCAGCAAGAACACCGGGACCGGGTGGGGGACCCAGTACTTC.

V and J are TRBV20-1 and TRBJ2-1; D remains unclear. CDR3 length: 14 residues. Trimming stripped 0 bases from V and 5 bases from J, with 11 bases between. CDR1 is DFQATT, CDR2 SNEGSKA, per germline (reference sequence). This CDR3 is CSARDSPANNEQFF. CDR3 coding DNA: TGCAGTGCTAGAGATTCGCCCGCCAACAATGAGCAGTTCTTC.

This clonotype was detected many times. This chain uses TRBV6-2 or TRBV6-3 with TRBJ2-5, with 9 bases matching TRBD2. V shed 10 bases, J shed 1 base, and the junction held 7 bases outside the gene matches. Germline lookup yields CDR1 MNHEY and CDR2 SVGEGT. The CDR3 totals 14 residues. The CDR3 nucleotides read TGTGCCACCCGACTAGCGGATTCCCAAGAGACCCAGTACTTC. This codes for CATRLADSQETQYF.

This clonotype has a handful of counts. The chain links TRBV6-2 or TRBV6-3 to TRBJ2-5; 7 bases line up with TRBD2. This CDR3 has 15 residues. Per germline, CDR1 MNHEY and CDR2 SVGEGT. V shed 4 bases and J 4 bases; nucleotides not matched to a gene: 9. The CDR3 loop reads CASSLGAGVGETQYF. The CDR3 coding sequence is TGTGCCAGCAGTTTAGGGGCGGGGGTAGGAGAGACCCAGTACTTC.

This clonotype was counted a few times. The chain's CDR3 is CSVDPGAPYGYTF. CDR3 in DNA: TGCAGCGTTGATCCAGGGGCGCCTTATGGCTACACCTTC. The V gene is TRBV29-1, the J gene TRBJ1-2; maybe TRBD1 (6 bases). Germline V gene lookup returns CDR1 SQVTM and CDR2 ANQGSEA. The V and J ends lost 3 bases and 5 bases respectively, with 13 bases between them. The CDR3 consists of 13 residues.

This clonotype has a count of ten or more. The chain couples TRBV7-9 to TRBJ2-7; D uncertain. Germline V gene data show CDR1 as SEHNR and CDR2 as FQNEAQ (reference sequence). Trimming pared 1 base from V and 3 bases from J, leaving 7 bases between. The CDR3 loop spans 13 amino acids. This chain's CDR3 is CASSLVAVYEQYF. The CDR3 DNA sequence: TGTGCCAGCAGCTTAGTGGCAGTCTACGAGCAGTACTTC.

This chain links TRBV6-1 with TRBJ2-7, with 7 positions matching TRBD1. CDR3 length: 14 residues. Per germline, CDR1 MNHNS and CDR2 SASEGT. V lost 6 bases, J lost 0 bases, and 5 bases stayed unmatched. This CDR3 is CASSDGQASYEQYF. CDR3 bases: TGTGCCAGCAGCGATGGACAGGCCTCCTACGAGCAGTACTTC.

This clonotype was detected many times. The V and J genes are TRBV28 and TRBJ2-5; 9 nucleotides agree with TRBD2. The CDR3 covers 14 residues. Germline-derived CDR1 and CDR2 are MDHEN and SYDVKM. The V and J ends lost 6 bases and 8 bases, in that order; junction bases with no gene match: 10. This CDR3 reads CASSQLAGFLTQYF. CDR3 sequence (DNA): TGTGCCAGCAGCCAACTAGCGGGTTTCTTAACCCAGTACTTC. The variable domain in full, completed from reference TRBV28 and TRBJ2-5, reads DVKVTQSSRYLVKRTGEKVFLECVQDMDHENMFWYRQDPGLGLRLIYFSYDVKMKEKGDIPEGYSVSREKKERFSLILESASTNQTSMYLCASSQLAGFLTQYFGPGTRLLVL.

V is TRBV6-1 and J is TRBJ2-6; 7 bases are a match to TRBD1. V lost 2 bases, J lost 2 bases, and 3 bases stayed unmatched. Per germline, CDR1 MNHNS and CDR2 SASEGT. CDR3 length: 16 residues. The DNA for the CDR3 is TGTGCCAGCAGTGAACAGACAGGGACTGGGGCCAACGTCCTGACTTTC. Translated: CASSEQTGTGANVLTF.

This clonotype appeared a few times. The CDR3 spells CASSLGWRESYEQYF. In DNA, the CDR3 is TGCGCCAGCAGCTTGGGCTGGCGGGAGTCGTACGAGCAGTACTTC. The chain joins TRBV5-1 to TRBJ2-7, with 7 nucleotides matching TRBD2. Trimming took 0 bases from V and 4 from J; bases not matched to a gene: 7. Germline lookup yields CDR1 SGHRS and CDR2 YFSETQ. There are 15 residues in the CDR3.

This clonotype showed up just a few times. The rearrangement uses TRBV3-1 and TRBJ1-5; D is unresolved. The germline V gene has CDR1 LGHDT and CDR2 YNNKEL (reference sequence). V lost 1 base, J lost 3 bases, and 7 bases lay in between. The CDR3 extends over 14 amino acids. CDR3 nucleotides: TGTGCCAGCAGCCAAGCACCTTTCAATCAGCCCCAGCATTTT. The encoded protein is CASSQAPFNQPQHF.

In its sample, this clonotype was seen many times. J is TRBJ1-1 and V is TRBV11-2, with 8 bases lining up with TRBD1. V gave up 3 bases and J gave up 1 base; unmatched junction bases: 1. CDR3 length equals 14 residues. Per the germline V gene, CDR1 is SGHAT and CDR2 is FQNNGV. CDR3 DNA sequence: TGTGCCAGCAGCTTCGGACAGGGGAACACTGAAGCTTTCTTT. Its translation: CASSFGQGNTEAFF.

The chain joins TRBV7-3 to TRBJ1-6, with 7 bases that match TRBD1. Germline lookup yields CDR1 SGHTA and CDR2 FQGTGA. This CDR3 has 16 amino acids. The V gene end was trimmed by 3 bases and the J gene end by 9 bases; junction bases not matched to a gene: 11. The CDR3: CASSLLTGQGGSPLHF. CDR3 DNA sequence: TGTGCCAGCAGCTTGTTGACAGGGCAGGGGGGTTCACCCCTCCACTTT.

CDR3 region: CASSYTSRGLAGSLTENIQYF. DNA of the CDR3: TGTGCCAGCAGTTACACCTCGCGGGGACTAGCGGGATCCCTCACCGAAAACATTCAGTACTTC. The chain carries TRBV6-5 and TRBJ2-4; the match to TRBD2 covers 13 bases. V shed 2 bases, J shed 5 bases, and the junction held 18 bases outside the gene matches. Germline values: CDR1 MNHEY, CDR2 SVGAGI. This CDR3 is built from 21 residues.

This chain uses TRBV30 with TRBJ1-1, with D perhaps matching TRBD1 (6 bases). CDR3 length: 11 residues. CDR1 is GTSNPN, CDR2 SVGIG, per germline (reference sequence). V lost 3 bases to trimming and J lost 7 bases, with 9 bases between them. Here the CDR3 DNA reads TGTGCCTGGAGAATGACAGGTGAAGCTTTCTTT. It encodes CAWRMTGEAFF.